This TCR beta chain was identified in a study of cytotoxic CD8 clonotypes in ibrutinib-treated CLL (dated by TCRdb to the early 2020s). Describing the broader study: The cohort was composed of about a dozen relapsed/refractory and 15 treatment-naive patients; IGHV unmutated status was identified in roughly 17 patients. Responses were partial in about 25 patients and complete in 2; after median around 65 months follow-up, around 14 stayed in remission and some twelve progressed. Response samples were taken after a median of about a year on treatment, ranging from about 6 to 40 months. An average of roughly 250,000 productive templates and approximately 91,000 productive rearrangements was obtained per sample. Longitudinal samples were obtainable from about 30% of the roughly 90 participants in the trial. Cryopreserved peripheral blood mononuclear cells were obtained prior to treatment, at the time of response, and at either disease progression or sustained remission. All remission and progressive disease samples were collected while patients were still receiving ibrutinib. The paper as a whole reports these results and caveats: Sampling times were not matched between patients in sustained remission and patients whose disease was progressing, and lymph node repertoires were not examined. At baseline, clonality was higher than in age-matched healthy donors and showed a strong correlation with circulating CD8+ T-cell counts. Clonality increased at ibrutinib response, stayed stable in sustained remission, and fell back toward baseline at progression. Public clonotypes were rare and either contracted or stayed stable during treatment, and the rise in clonality at ibrutinib response reflected the expansion of private clonotypes.

This sample's time point label indicates: progressive disease on ibrutinib. Roughly 2 micrograms of genomic DNA were extracted from cryopreserved PBMCs for TCR beta library preparation. Longitudinal blood samples from CLL patients receiving ibrutinib monotherapy were subjected to high-throughput TCR beta sequencing. The patients took part in an open-label, single-center phase 2 trial of ibrutinib monotherapy. The goal of deep resolution MiSeq sequencing was a depth between 1 in 1 million and 1 in 200,000 T cells, and coverage averaged 10x per clonotype. The immunoSEQ hsTCRB Kit was used to generate the TCR beta libraries. In the authors' own workflow: The data were analyzed with ImmunoSEQ Analyzer and ImmunoSEQ Data Assistant, and V, D and J gene assignments followed IMGT definitions. Clonality was computed as one minus normalized Shannon entropy of productive rearrangement frequencies, ranging from 0 to 1. Only overrepresented clonotypes making up at least 0.05% of each patient's repertoire were included in the public clonotype analysis. About a dozen repertoires from age-matched healthy donors, obtained from immuneACCESS, served as clonality controls. As stored in TCRdb, this immuneACCESS dataset retains in-frame rearrangements with V and J assigned. A fraction of the clones does not appear; measured against another copy, unresolved V genes explain less than half of the discrepancy, and the remainder lacks a known reason. V, J and clone size are those of that table, while D and trimming were read from the DNA. Here the sample has under 300,000 clones; 65% to 85% occur a single time. 5.6% of the sample is held by the ten biggest clonotypes.

Sequences SGHTA (CDR1) and FQGNSA (CDR2) are obtained from the germline V gene. V has 4 bases trimmed and J has 3 bases trimmed; junction bases matching no gene number 5. CDR3 length: 14 amino acids, cysteine to phenylalanine. Only CDR3 DNA is held: 42 bases, read in frame from base 1. In regard to this clone: Its antigen is still unknown. No qualities accompany the bases; no much larger clone lies one base away.

The clonotype comes from a human donor with chronic lymphocytic leukemia. The sample consisted of PBMCs, taken at disease progression, from a patient treated with ibrutinib. In this chain, TRBV7-2 is recombined with TRBJ2-7; TRBD1 fits 8 bases in the junction. The bases read TGTGCCAGCAGCTCCAGACAGGGGAACTACGAGCAGTACTTC. It encodes CASSSRQGNYEQYF.